These T cell receptor beta chains were read from a single sample in a study of T-cell reconstitution after alpha-beta-depleted transplantation in children. A single record per CDR3 protein comes from TCRdb applying MiXCR to the PCR reads. The data contain about 230,000 distinct CDR3 sequences, about 11% of them singletons. Sequenced here: PBMCs from the stem cell graft donor, sampled from the stem cell graft. The receptors were sampled from a human donor who donated a stem cell graft to a child with acute lymphoblastic leukemia. CDR3s include the opening cysteine and the closing phenylalanine or tryptophan. D genes are given only for firm matches. Size is omitted from some rows. Given values are once, few, many or a class for expanded clones.

>many|TRBV5-1|TRBD1|TRBJ2-1
CASSLTGGQEQFF
TGCGCCAGCAGCCTCACAGGGGGCCAGGAGCAGTTCTTC
>many|TRBV6-5|TRBD1|TRBJ1-1
CASSYPGGNTEAFF
TGTGCCAGCAGTTACCCAGGGGGTAACACTGAAGCTTTCTTT
>many|TRBV7-9|-|TRBJ2-1
CASSLSEQSYNEQFF
TGTGCCAGCAGCTTATCGGAACAGTCCTACAATGAGCAGTTCTTC
>many|TRBV29-1|-|TRBJ2-3
CSVEGTEGDRLSTDTQYF
TGCAGCGTTGAAGGTACTGAAGGAGACAGGCTTAGCACAGATACGCAGTATTTT
>-|TRBV4-2|TRBD2|TRBJ2-1
CARSPGTSGGTHPMKQFF
TGTGCCAGGAGCCCCGGGACTAGCGGGGGGACTCACCCAATGAAGCAGTTCTTC
>many|TRBV29-1|TRBD1|TRBJ2-7
CSVAPLSGGSEQYF
TGCAGCGTTGCACCCCTCTCAGGGGGCAGCGAGCAGTACTTC
>few|TRBV5-1|TRBD1|TRBJ1-1
CASSLAPGGYPEAFF
TGCGCCAGCAGCTTGGCCCCAGGGGGCTACCCTGAAGCTTTCTTT
>many|TRBV12-3/TRBV12-4|-|TRBJ1-4
CASSLKQLSEKLFF
TGTGCCAGCAGTTTAAAACAGCTTTCGGAAAAACTGTTTTTT
>many|TRBV6-2/TRBV6-3|-|TRBJ2-1
CASSYLGDRPYNEQFF
TGTGCCAGCAGTTACTTAGGAGATCGACCATACAATGAGCAGTTCTTC
>many|TRBV3-1|-|TRBJ2-5
CASSAVPETQYF
TGTGCCAGCAGCGCGGTCCCAGAGACCCAGTACTTC
>many|TRBV5-5|-|TRBJ1-5
CASSVEGFGQPQHF
TGTGCCAGCAGCGTCGAAGGGTTCGGCCAGCCCCAGCATTTT
>many|TRBV29-1|-|TRBJ2-6
CSVEPPGPNPGANVLTF
TGCAGCGTAGAGCCTCCAGGCCCGAACCCTGGGGCCAACGTCCTGACTTTC
>many|TRBV7-6|-|TRBJ2-7
CASSPRGAGAYEQYF
TGTGCCAGCAGCCCCAGGGGGGCTGGGGCCTACGAGCAGTACTTC
>many|TRBV12-3/TRBV12-4|-|TRBJ2-3
CASSWGADTQYF
TGTGCCAGCAGTTGGGGGGCAGATACGCAGTATTTT
>many|TRBV20-1|-|TRBJ2-3
CSASRKGDTQYF
TGCAGTGCTAGTAGAAAAGGAGATACGCAGTATTTT
>-|TRBV6-2/TRBV6-3|-|TRBJ2-7
CASRQGFIYEQYF
TGTGCCAGCAGACAGGGATTTATCTACGAGCAGTACTTC
>many|TRBV5-1|-|TRBJ2-3
CASTISRSTDTQYF
TGCGCCAGCACCATCTCGCGGAGCACAGATACGCAGTATTTT
>-|TRBV30|TRBD2|TRBJ2-7
CAWSGGLAGGSPYEQYF
TGTGCCTGGAGTGGCGGACTAGCGGGGGGCTCCCCCTACGAGCAGTACTTC
>-|TRBV20-1|-|TRBJ2-7
CSARDQTGRAAYEQYF
TGCAGTGCTAGAGATCAGACGGGACGCGCGGCCTACGAGCAGTACTTC
>-|TRBV7-6|-|TRBJ2-2
CASSLNGGELFF
TGTGCCAGCAGCTTAAACGGCGGGGAGCTGTTTTTT
>many|TRBV29-1|-|TRBJ1-5
CSVGQGGQPQHF
TGCAGCGTAGGGCAGGGAGGCCAGCCCCAGCATTTT
>many|TRBV7-9|TRBD2|TRBJ2-1
CAFRAGDSSSEQFF
TGTGCCTTCCGAGCGGGGGATTCGTCCAGTGAGCAGTTCTTC
>many|TRBV5-1|-|TRBJ1-2
CASSLDGSPNYGYTF
TGCGCCAGCAGCTTGGATGGCAGCCCTAACTATGGCTACACCTTC
>many|TRBV4-2|-|TRBJ2-7
CASSPSIPGGSYEQYF
TGTGCCAGCAGCCCCTCGATTCCCGGGGGATCCTACGAGCAGTACTTC
>many|TRBV25-1|-|TRBJ2-7
CASSGQSPYGLEQYF
TGTGCCAGCAGCGGACAGTCCCCCTACGGTCTCGAGCAGTACTTC
>many|TRBV7-2|-|TRBJ2-4
CASSLWGIQYF
TGTGCCAGCAGCTTATGGGGCATTCAGTACTTC
>many|TRBV7-3|TRBD2|TRBJ2-1
CASSLAGGPNNEQFF
TGTGCCAGCAGCTTAGCGGGAGGGCCCAACAATGAGCAGTTCTTC
>-|TRBV19|TRBD1|TRBJ2-2
CASSTQGASGELFF
TGTGCCAGCTCAACCCAGGGGGCGTCCGGGGAGCTGTTTTTT
>many|TRBV3-1|-|TRBJ2-2
CASSHAPTGELFF
TGTGCCAGCAGCCATGCGCCCACCGGGGAGCTGTTTTTT
>many|TRBV20-1|-|TRBJ2-7
CSARRGHEQYF
TGCAGTGCTAGGAGGGGTCACGAGCAGTACTTC
>few|TRBV3-1|-|TRBJ1-2
CASSQVFGTRGYTF
TGTGCCAGCAGCCAAGTATTTGGGACTCGAGGCTACACCTTC
>many|TRBV7-9|-|TRBJ2-3
CASRGSDTQYF
TGTGCCAGCAGAGGTTCGGATACGCAGTATTTT
>few|TRBV5-1|-|TRBJ2-7
CASSPAGDQREQYF
TGCGCCAGCAGCCCCGCCGGGGACCAAAGGGAGCAGTACTTC
>many|TRBV20-1|TRBD1|TRBJ1-1
CSAPTGVNTEAFF
TGCAGTGCCCCCACAGGGGTAAACACTGAAGCTTTCTTT
>many|TRBV5-1|-|TRBJ1-1
CASSTAGAGTEAFF
TGCGCCAGCAGCACCGCAGGGGCCGGCACTGAAGCTTTCTTT
>-|TRBV10-3|-|TRBJ1-1
CAISESSGRTEAFF
TGTGCCATCAGTGAGTCGTCCGGCCGCACTGAAGCTTTCTTT
>many|TRBV7-9|-|TRBJ1-1
CASSLPSSEAFF
TGTGCCAGCAGCCTCCCGAGTTCTGAAGCTTTCTTT
>-|TRBV28|-|TRBJ2-3
CASSFSEVRTDTQYF
TGTGCCAGCAGTTTCTCTGAAGTTCGCACAGATACGCAGTATTTT
>-|TRBV5-4|-|TRBJ2-2
CASSFWGTGRNTGELFF
TGTGCCAGCAGCTTTTGGGGAACGGGCAGGAACACCGGGGAGCTGTTTTTT
>many|TRBV5-1|-|TRBJ2-7
CASSFGDSYEQYF
TGCGCCAGCAGCTTTGGAGACTCCTACGAGCAGTACTTC
>many|TRBV5-5|TRBD1|TRBJ2-7
CASSFDRGNLYEGQYF
TGTGCCAGCAGCTTCGACAGGGGTAACCTCTACGAAGGGCAGTACTTC
>many|TRBV27|-|TRBJ2-3
CASSFGPFRDTQYF
TGTGCCAGCAGTTTCGGTCCATTCAGGGATACGCAGTATTTT
>-|TRBV14|-|TRBJ2-3
CASSQAGASTDTQYF
TGTGCCAGCAGCCAAGCAGGGGCTAGCACAGATACGCAGTATTTT
>-|TRBV4-3|-|TRBJ1-5
CASSQNVNQPQHF
TGCGCCAGCAGCCAAAATGTGAATCAGCCCCAGCATTTT
>-|TRBV5-3|TRBD1|TRBJ2-3
CARSPAEGATQYF
TGTGCCAGAAGCCCGGCCGAGGGGGCTACGCAGTATTTT
>few|TRBV4-3|-|TRBJ1-3
CASSQDSPTGGSRNTIYF
TGCGCCAGCAGCCAAGATAGCCCGACGGGGGGCTCGAGAAACACCATATATTTT
>many|TRBV21-1|-|TRBJ1-6
CASSRRSYNSPLHF
TGTGCCAGCAGCAGGCGGAGTTATAATTCACCCCTCCACTTT
>many|TRBV7-9|-|TRBJ2-1
CASSFGGFDEQFF
TGTGCCAGCAGCTTCGGGGGATTCGATGAGCAGTTCTTC
>many|TRBV20-1|TRBD1|TRBJ2-2
CSASTGTGVTGELFF
TGCAGTGCAAGCACCGGGACAGGGGTTACCGGGGAGCTGTTTTTT
>many|TRBV5-4|TRBD1|TRBJ1-5
CASSFRGSGAQHF
TGTGCCAGCAGCTTCAGGGGGTCCGGGGCCCAGCATTTT
>many|TRBV2|-|TRBJ1-3
CASLTDSGNTIYF
TGTGCCAGCCTGACGGACTCTGGAAACACCATATATTTT
>many|TRBV5-1|-|TRBJ2-7
CASSLDRLLPYEQYF
TGCGCCAGCAGCTTAGATCGCCTCCTCCCCTACGAGCAGTACTTC